Presented here are 18 T cell receptor beta chains from one specimen sequenced in a study of T cell changes during pregnancy in multiple sclerosis. Profiling relied on immunoSEQ multiplex PCR, and the TCRdb table lists in-frame clones only, not all of them. The table records fewer than 95,000 clones, roughly 91% of them present only once. This sample comprised peripheral blood, obtained in the first trimester of pregnancy. Receptors originate from a female donor with multiple sclerosis, enrolled in a pregnancy study.

This clone appeared once. The J gene is TRBJ2-1, the V gene TRBV29-1, with D maybe TRBD1 (6 bases). Trimming cost V 7 bases and J 0 bases, with 13 bases left between them. Germline lookup yields CDR1 SQVTM and CDR2 ANQGSEA. The CDR3 consists of 14 residues. CDR3 sequence (DNA): TGCAGCGGAAACCAGGGGATCTCCTACAATGAGCAGTTCTTC. This sequence encodes CSGNQGISYNEQFF.

The chain links TRBV9 to TRBJ2-3; D is uncertain. V dropped 0 bases and J dropped 3 bases, with 8 bases sitting between them. The CDR3 spans 14 residues. Germline V CDR1 and CDR2: SGDLS, YYNGEE. CDR3: CASSVALRTDTQYF. Here the CDR3 DNA reads TGTGCCAGCAGCGTAGCTTTGCGGACAGATACGCAGTATTTT.

The chain combines TRBV5-5 with TRBJ2-1; 9 nucleotides line up with TRBD2. The CDR3 spans 14 residues. Germline V gene data show CDR1 as SGHKS and CDR2 as YYEKEE (reference sequence). J lost 9 bases, V lost 4 bases, and 8 bases had no gene match. The CDR3 nucleotides read TGTGCCAGCAGCCCGGGACTAGCTAGGGGTGAGCAGTTCTTC. Its protein product is CASSPGLARGEQFF.

V gene TRBV5-1 combines with J gene TRBJ2-3, with D possibly TRBD2 on 7 matching bases. The CDR3 spans 16 residues. CDR1 is SGHRS, CDR2 YFSETQ, per germline. Trimming took off 2 bases at V and 2 bases at J, with 15 bases between the two ends. CDR3 sequence: CASSFRAGATTDTQYF. The CDR3 DNA reads as TGCGCCAGCAGCTTTCGGGCGGGGGCCACCACAGATACGCAGTATTTT.

The chain is built from TRBV5-1 and TRBJ2-1; D is ambiguous. Trimming removed 2 bases at V and 5 bases at J, with 14 bases between. In germline, CDR1 is SGHRS, CDR2 YFSETQ. The CDR3 totals 15 residues. The CDR3 DNA sequence: TGCGCCAGCAGCTTTGAGCCCACTGCGAACAATGAGCAGTTCTTC. Residues: CASSFEPTANNEQFF.

The CDR3 loop reads CASLNPAGNTEAFF. The CDR3 nucleotides read TGCGCCAGCCTTAACCCGGCGGGGAACACTGAAGCTTTCTTT. The gene calls are TRBV10-2 and TRBJ1-1; no firm D call. The CDR3 length is 14 residues. Germline V CDR1 and CDR2: WSHSY, SAAADI. The V gene lost 8 bases and the J gene lost 1 base, with 14 bases spanning the gap.

V usage is TRBV4-1 and J usage is TRBJ1-5; D might be TRBD1 (6 bases). Trimming took 0 bases from V and 9 from J, leaving 21 bases between them. This CDR3 contains 17 residues. Per the germline V gene, CDR1 is MGHRA and CDR2 is YSYEKL. CDR3 DNA sequence: TGCGCCAGCAGCCAAGAATTGGGCGGGCTTGGGACATGGCCCCAGCATTTT. Encoded protein: CASSQELGGLGTWPQHF.

The CDR3 DNA follows: TGTGCCAGCAGCCCAGGATACGAGCAGTACTTC. It yields the protein CASSPGYEQYF. The rearrangement uses TRBV7-2 and TRBJ2-7; D remains unclear. The V end lost 5 bases, the J end lost 4 bases, and 6 bases lay between the germline ends. The CDR3 contains 11 residues. Per the germline V gene, CDR1 is SGHTA and CDR2 is FQGNSA.

The rearrangement uses TRBV6-5 and TRBJ1-1; D perhaps matches TRBD1 (6 bases). This CDR3 spans 14 amino acids. The V end was cut by 5 bases, the J end by 0 bases, with 10 bases between. The germline V gene encodes CDR1 MNHEY and CDR2 SVGAGI. CDR3 DNA sequence: TGTGCCAGCAGTCTACAGGGCATGAACACTGAAGCTTTCTTT. It is translated as CASSLQGMNTEAFF.

This clone showed up just a few times. The chain carries TRBV15 and TRBJ2-7; 8 bases map to TRBD1. Germline CDR1 reads LNHNV; CDR2 reads YYDKDF (reference sequence). The V segment lost 0 bases and the J segment 4 bases; nucleotides outside the gene matches: 5. CDR3 size: 15 residues. The CDR3 nucleotides read TGTGCCACCAGCAGAGAAGCGCAGGGGGCTTACGAGCAGTACTTC. Amino acids: CATSREAQGAYEQYF.

About this clone: Distinct nucleotide sequences in the sample also encode this CDR3. The chain combines TRBV5-1 with TRBJ1-3; D remains ambiguous. V gave up 0 bases and J gave up 4 bases, with 8 bases separating them. The germline gives CDR1 SGHRS, CDR2 YFSETQ. The CDR3 length is 14 residues. The CDR3 DNA is TGCGCCAGCAGCTTGGTTGGCAGGGGAAACACCATATATTTT. It translates to CASSLVGRGNTIYF.

The chain has TRBV19 and TRBJ2-1, with 9 bases matching TRBD1. This CDR3 comprises 15 residues. V was clipped by 6 bases and J by 6 bases; unmatched bases: 9. Germline-derived CDR1 and CDR2 are LNHDA and SQIVND (reference sequence). The CDR3 DNA follows: TGTGCCAGTAGCCCCGGGACAGGGTATTCCAATGAGCAGTTCTTC. Translating it yields CASSPGTGYSNEQFF.

The sample holds one count of this clone. The V and J genes are TRBV9 and TRBJ2-2, with D hard to call. This CDR3 has 15 residues. V lost 2 bases and J lost 2, with 10 bases in between. Germline assignment: CDR1 SGDLS and CDR2 YYNGEE. The CDR3 region is CASSVRGYNTGELFF. CDR3 DNA: TGTGCCAGCAGCGTTCGCGGCTACAACACCGGGGAGCTGTTTTTT. Variable domain in full (rest from reference TRBV9 and TRBJ2-2): DSGVTQTPKHLITATGQRVTLRCSPRSGDLSVYWYQQSLDQGLQFLIQYYNGEERAKGNILERFSAQQFPDLHSELNLSSLELGDSALYFCASSVRGYNTGELFFGEGSRLTVL.

The genes are TRBV10-3 and TRBJ2-5, with a weak D call TRBD2 (6 bases). The germline V gene has CDR1 ENHRY and CDR2 SYGVKD. The length of the CDR3 is 14 residues. The germline V and J ends were trimmed by 6 bases and 1 base, with 12 bases remaining between them. CDR3 sequence reads: CAIRGEDSQETQYF. CDR3 bases: TGTGCCATCAGGGGGGAGGACTCCCAAGAGACCCAGTACTTC.

This clone was detected only once. V and J are TRBV9 and TRBJ2-7; TRBD1 aligns across 10 bases. Germline CDR1 reads SGDLS; CDR2 reads YYNGEE. This CDR3 is 16 amino acids long. J gave up 6 bases and V 0 bases, and 9 bases lay outside the gene matches. The CDR3 here is CASSVDGTGESGEQYF. In DNA form, the CDR3 reads TGTGCCAGCAGCGTAGATGGGACAGGGGAGTCTGGCGAGCAGTACTTC.

The chain links TRBV6-1 to TRBJ1-5; TRBD1 might be the D (6 bases). Trimming left V 6 bases short and J 3 bases short, with 12 bases between. This CDR3 region has 14 residues. Germline assignment: CDR1 MNHNS and CDR2 SASEGT. The CDR3 bases are TGTGCCAGCAGCCCCAGGGGTTACAATCAGCCCCAGCATTTT. Translated, it gives CASSPRGYNQPQHF.

J is TRBJ1-4 and V is TRBV5-1; 7 bases map to TRBD1. This CDR3 region has 13 residues. The V segment lost 0 bases and the J segment 8 bases; nucleotides outside the gene matches: 1. Germline-derived CDR1 and CDR2 are SGHRS and YFSETQ. This CDR3 reads CASSLGTGEKLFF. For the CDR3, the DNA is TGCGCCAGCAGCTTGGGGACAGGAGAAAAACTGTTTTTT.

This clone was seen only once. The chain employs TRBV7-9 and TRBJ1-2; D is perhaps TRBD1 (5 bases). The CDR3 loop spans 15 amino acids. Germline assignment: CDR1 SEHNR and CDR2 FQNEAQ (reference sequence). V dropped 5 bases and J dropped 2 bases, with 15 bases sitting between them. In DNA, the CDR3 is TGTGCCAGCAGCAACCAGTGGGGGGGGAACTATGGCTACACCTTC. Its protein is CASSNQWGGNYGYTF.